This is a list of T cell receptor beta chains from one sample in a study of blood T cell repertoires in COVID-19. Assay used: immunoSEQ multiplex PCR; TCRdb lists only in-frame clones, some missing. The data contain 180,000 or so clones, around 85% of them singletons. Material for sequencing was peripheral blood. These receptors were taken from a man between 60 and 70 years old with acute or convalescent COVID-19. Each CDR3 is given with its conserved first and last residue. D genes are given only for firm matches. Rows may omit the clone size; those that give it use once, few, many or a size class.

D gene: TRBD1; V gene: TRBV5-1; clone size: once; J gene: TRBJ1-1; CDR3 protein: CASSRDRGSTEAFF; CDR3 DNA: TGCGCCAGCAGCAGAGACAGGGGGTCCACTGAAGCTTTCTTT
D gene: TRBD1; V gene: TRBV28; clone size: -; J gene: TRBJ1-4; CDR3 protein: CASSSPGQINEKLFF; CDR3 DNA: TGTGCCAGCAGTTCGCCGGGACAGATTAATGAAAAACTGTTTTTT
D gene: TRBD1; V gene: TRBV2; clone size: -; J gene: TRBJ2-5; CDR3 protein: CASSEEGQGEETQYF; CDR3 DNA: TGTGCCAGCAGTGAAGAGGGACAGGGGGAAGAGACCCAGTACTTC
D gene: TRBD1; V gene: TRBV5-4; clone size: -; J gene: TRBJ1-6; CDR3 protein: CASSLGYPGGNSPLHF; CDR3 DNA: TGTGCCAGCAGCTTGGGTTATCCAGGGGGCAATTCACCCCTCCACTTT
D gene: TRBD1; V gene: TRBV5-4; clone size: -; J gene: TRBJ1-2; CDR3 protein: CASSLEMDGRGHGYTF; CDR3 DNA: TGTGCCAGCAGCTTGGAGATGGACGGCAGGGGGCATGGCTACACCTTC
D gene: -; V gene: TRBV30; clone size: -; J gene: TRBJ2-1; CDR3 protein: CAWKGAVSYNEQFF; CDR3 DNA: TGTGCCTGGAAAGGGGCGGTCTCCTACAATGAGCAGTTCTTC
D gene: -; V gene: TRBV9; clone size: once; J gene: TRBJ2-3; CDR3 protein: CASSARGPQGTQYF; CDR3 DNA: TGTGCCAGCAGCGCGCGGGGGCCCCAAGGAACGCAGTATTTT
D gene: -; V gene: TRBV5-1; clone size: -; J gene: TRBJ2-3; CDR3 protein: CASSLTRGSTDTQYF; CDR3 DNA: TGCGCCAGCAGCTTAACTCGCGGTAGCACAGATACGCAGTATTTT
D gene: -; V gene: TRBV5-1; clone size: -; J gene: TRBJ2-3; CDR3 protein: CASSLGQTTSTDTQYF; CDR3 DNA: TGCGCCAGCAGCTTGGGACAGACAACTAGCACAGATACGCAGTATTTT
D gene: TRBD1; V gene: TRBV3-1/TRBV3-2; clone size: -; J gene: TRBJ1-4; CDR3 protein: CASSHRTGENEKLFF; CDR3 DNA: TGTGCCAGCAGCCACCGGACAGGGGAAAATGAAAAACTGTTTTTT
D gene: TRBD2; V gene: TRBV30; clone size: -; J gene: TRBJ2-4; CDR3 protein: CAWEGGVDGIQYF; CDR3 DNA: TGTGCCTGGGAGGGAGGGGTGGATGGCATTCAGTACTTC
D gene: TRBD1; V gene: TRBV7-3; clone size: -; J gene: TRBJ1-1; CDR3 protein: CASSLTRQGGGTEAFF; CDR3 DNA: TGTGCCAGCAGCTTAACCCGACAGGGGGGTGGCACTGAAGCTTTCTTT
D gene: TRBD2; V gene: TRBV5-1; clone size: -; J gene: TRBJ2-3; CDR3 protein: CASSLNAGGQDTQYF; CDR3 DNA: TGCGCCAGCAGCTTGAATGCGGGAGGGCAAGATACGCAGTATTTT
D gene: TRBD1; V gene: TRBV10-1; clone size: -; J gene: TRBJ1-2; CDR3 protein: CASSESRGPVDGYTF; CDR3 DNA: TGCGCCAGCAGTGAGTCGAGGGGGCCTGTCGATGGCTACACCTTC
D gene: -; V gene: TRBV7-9; clone size: -; J gene: TRBJ2-7; CDR3 protein: CASSPPGGNEQYF; CDR3 DNA: TGTGCCAGCAGCCCCCCCGGAGGTAACGAGCAGTACTTC
D gene: -; V gene: TRBV18; clone size: -; J gene: TRBJ2-1; CDR3 protein: CASSPAAGKKLQFF; CDR3 DNA: TGTGCCAGCTCACCAGCGGCAGGGAAAAAACTGCAGTTCTTC
D gene: -; V gene: TRBV7-9; clone size: -; J gene: TRBJ2-3; CDR3 protein: CASSLYSGSTDTQYF; CDR3 DNA: TGTGCCAGCAGCTTATATAGCGGTAGCACAGATACGCAGTATTTT
D gene: TRBD2; V gene: TRBV10-1; clone size: -; J gene: TRBJ2-2; CDR3 protein: CASSARLANTGELFF; CDR3 DNA: TGCGCCAGCAGTGCCAGACTAGCTAACACCGGGGAGCTGTTTTTT
D gene: TRBD2; V gene: TRBV5-1; clone size: -; J gene: TRBJ2-1; CDR3 protein: CASSLRGGSSYNEQFF; CDR3 DNA: TGCGCCAGCAGCTTAAGGGGAGGGAGCTCCTACAATGAGCAGTTCTTC
D gene: -; V gene: TRBV4-1; clone size: -; J gene: TRBJ2-3; CDR3 protein: CASSPWRGTSTDTQYF; CDR3 DNA: TGCGCCAGCAGCCCGTGGCGGGGAACTAGCACAGATACGCAGTATTTT
D gene: -; V gene: TRBV21-1; clone size: -; J gene: TRBJ1-5; CDR3 protein: CASSQRDPDSNQPQHF; CDR3 DNA: TGTGCCAGCAGCCAGCGAGACCCAGATAGCAATCAGCCCCAGCATTTT
D gene: TRBD2; V gene: TRBV11-2; clone size: few; J gene: TRBJ2-5; CDR3 protein: CASSLVAGGPLETQYF; CDR3 DNA: TGTGCCAGCAGCTTAGTGGCGGGAGGGCCACTGGAGACCCAGTACTTC
D gene: -; V gene: TRBV7-8; clone size: once; J gene: TRBJ1-4; CDR3 protein: CASSSRSGTREKLFF; CDR3 DNA: TGTGCCAGCAGCTCCAGATCGGGAACTCGGGAAAAACTGTTTTTT
D gene: TRBD2; V gene: TRBV27; clone size: -; J gene: TRBJ2-7; CDR3 protein: CASSSLAGGGYEQYF; CDR3 DNA: TGTGCCAGCAGTTCCCTAGCGGGAGGAGGGTACGAGCAGTACTTC
D gene: TRBD1; V gene: TRBV3-1/TRBV3-2; clone size: few; J gene: TRBJ1-5; CDR3 protein: CASSQGDRGRNQPQHF; CDR3 DNA: TGTGCCAGCAGCCAGGGGGACAGGGGGCGGAATCAGCCCCAGCATTTT
D gene: -; V gene: TRBV5-1; clone size: -; J gene: TRBJ1-2; CDR3 protein: CASSRGGVEGYGYTF; CDR3 DNA: TGCGCCAGCAGCCGGGGAGGGGTAGAGGGATATGGCTACACCTTC
D gene: TRBD1; V gene: TRBV28; clone size: -; J gene: TRBJ1-1; CDR3 protein: CASSLATGVAEAFF; CDR3 DNA: TGTGCCAGCAGTTTGGCAACAGGGGTGGCTGAAGCTTTCTTT
D gene: TRBD2; V gene: TRBV19; clone size: once; J gene: TRBJ2-5; CDR3 protein: CASSTRTSGSSETQYF; CDR3 DNA: TGTGCCAGTAGTACCCGGACTAGCGGGAGTTCGGAGACCCAGTACTTC
D gene: -; V gene: TRBV20-1; clone size: -; J gene: TRBJ2-5; CDR3 protein: CSASDGGTQYF; CDR3 DNA: TGCAGTGCTAGTGACGGGGGGACCCAGTACTTC
D gene: -; V gene: TRBV14; clone size: -; J gene: TRBJ2-7; CDR3 protein: CASSQEGDSREQYF; CDR3 DNA: TGTGCCAGCAGCCAAGAGGGGGACTCCAGGGAGCAGTACTTC
D gene: TRBD2; V gene: TRBV19; clone size: -; J gene: TRBJ2-7; CDR3 protein: CASSKIAGGRMSEQYF; CDR3 DNA: TGTGCCAGTAGTAAAATAGCGGGAGGAAGGATGAGCGAGCAGTACTTC
D gene: TRBD1; V gene: TRBV29-1; clone size: -; J gene: TRBJ1-1; CDR3 protein: CSVDDRVAFF; CDR3 DNA: TGCAGCGTTGACGACAGGGTGGCTTTCTTT
D gene: -; V gene: TRBV28; clone size: -; J gene: TRBJ2-4; CDR3 protein: CASSPRQDQYF; CDR3 DNA: TGTGCCAGCAGTCCTCGACAGGATCAGTACTTC
D gene: -; V gene: TRBV6-1; clone size: -; J gene: TRBJ1-1; CDR3 protein: CASSERGDTEAFF; CDR3 DNA: TGTGCCAGCAGTGAACGGGGAGACACTGAAGCTTTCTTT
D gene: -; V gene: TRBV27; clone size: -; J gene: TRBJ1-5; CDR3 protein: CASSWTLRGGPQHF; CDR3 DNA: TGTGCCAGCAGTTGGACACTTCGAGGGGGGCCCCAGCATTTT
D gene: -; V gene: TRBV5-4; clone size: -; J gene: TRBJ2-5; CDR3 protein: CASSLGSGWRTQYF; CDR3 DNA: TGTGCCAGCAGCTTGGGGTCGGGTTGGAGGACCCAGTACTTC
D gene: -; V gene: TRBV28; clone size: few; J gene: TRBJ1-5; CDR3 protein: CASSPEVDNQPQHF; CDR3 DNA: TGTGCCAGCAGTCCCGAAGTAGACAATCAGCCCCAGCATTTT
D gene: -; V gene: TRBV28; clone size: -; J gene: TRBJ2-7; CDR3 protein: CASTNRYEQYF; CDR3 DNA: TGTGCCAGTACAAATCGCTACGAGCAGTACTTC
D gene: -; V gene: TRBV29-1; clone size: -; J gene: TRBJ2-1; CDR3 protein: CSVALFSSAEQFF; CDR3 DNA: TGCAGCGTGGCCTTATTTTCTAGCGCTGAGCAGTTCTTC
D gene: -; V gene: TRBV28; clone size: once; J gene: TRBJ2-1; CDR3 protein: CASSLSRGDTNEQFF; CDR3 DNA: TGTGCCAGCAGTTTAAGTCGGGGGGACACGAATGAGCAGTTCTTC
D gene: -; V gene: TRBV5-1; clone size: -; J gene: TRBJ2-1; CDR3 protein: CASNSGRYNEQFF; CDR3 DNA: TGCGCCAGCAACTCCGGGAGATACAATGAGCAGTTCTTC
D gene: -; V gene: TRBV5-1; clone size: -; J gene: TRBJ1-6; CDR3 protein: CASSLDGRGDSPLHF; CDR3 DNA: TGCGCCAGCAGCTTGGACGGCAGGGGTGATTCACCCCTCCACTTT